This note documents a single T cell receptor beta chain sequence. These data belong to a study of patients and donors after allogeneic stem cell transplantation. V lost 5 bases, J lost 9 bases, and 19 bases lay in between. The germline gives CDR1 SEHNR, CDR2 FQNEAQ (reference sequence). This CDR3 is 14 amino acids long. Using its own MiXCR run on the RT-PCR reads, TCRdb lists one record per CDR3 protein. The table lists about 410,000 distinct CDR3 sequences, 16% of them singletons. J is TRBJ1-2 and V is TRBV7-9; possibly TRBD1 for D (6 bases). The specimen was blood, either unsorted or a sorted T cell fraction (not recorded which). This TCR derives from a human donor who was either an allogeneic HSCT recipient or a stem cell or donor lymphocyte infusion donor (not recorded which). It is not recorded whose cells these are; they may come from a transplant donor. CDR3 nucleotide sequence: TGTGCCAGCAGCCCAAGCGAGGGGGTGTGGAGCTACACCTTC. This gives the protein CASSPSEGVWSYTF.